This TCR beta chain was obtained from a study of PD-L1 blockade in urothelial cancer. Study details: Twenty-five of 29 patients were men who had bladder-origin urothelial cancer. Patients arrived having already received 0 to 3 prior chemotherapy regimens.

V gave up 2 bases and J gave up 4 bases; unmatched junction bases: 10. The CDR3 has 16 amino acids. Germline assignment: CDR1 LGHNA and CDR2 YNFKEQ. Data came from immunoSEQ multiplex PCR; TCRdb stores just in-frame clones and leaves some out. The data hold just under 40,000 clones, with roughly 89% observed a single time. This receptor was identified in a man aged 55 to 70 with urothelial cancer. V usage is TRBV4-2 and J usage is TRBJ2-5; 7 bases map to TRBD2. This specimen was PBMCs, taken around atezolizumab (anti-PD-L1) treatment. Here the CDR3 reads CASSQRGTSDSETQYF. The CDR3 nucleotides are TGTGCCAGCAGCCAAAGGGGTACTAGCGATTCAGAGACCCAGTACTTC.